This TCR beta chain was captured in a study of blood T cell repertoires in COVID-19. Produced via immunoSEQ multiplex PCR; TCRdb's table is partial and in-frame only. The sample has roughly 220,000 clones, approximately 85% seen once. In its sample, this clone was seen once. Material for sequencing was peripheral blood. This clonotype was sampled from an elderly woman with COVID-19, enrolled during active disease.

The CDR3 sequence is CASSLVSSPGNTEAFF. For the CDR3, the DNA is TGCGCCAGCAGCTTGGTTTCCTCCCCGGGGAACACTGAAGCTTTCTTT. V gene TRBV5-1 combines with J gene TRBJ1-1; D is unclear. Germline V lookup: CDR1 SGHRS, CDR2 YFSETQ. V lost 0 bases, J lost 1 base, and 13 bases lay in between. The CDR3 loop spans 16 amino acids.